The sequence of this T cell receptor beta chain was determined in a study of human T cells and chemical hapten exposure. Germline assignment: CDR1 DFQATT and CDR2 SNEGSKA (reference sequence). CDR3 length: 13 amino acids. V lost 1 base and J 0 bases, leaving 6 bases between the germline ends. TCRdb re-called the RACE reads with MiXCR, one entry per CDR3 protein. Found here are fewer than 70,000 distinct CDR3 sequences, roughly 6.7% of them singletons; the top ten hold about 1.5%. This clonotype was picked up many times. Noted time point: pre-sensitization, week 0. The sample's treatment: therapeutic diphenylcyclopropenone sensitization with weekly scalp DPC.

This receptor was obtained from a woman younger than 45 with alopecia areata. Some clones in this sample may be carry-over from other donors' samples. This chain links TRBV20-1 with TRBJ1-1; unclear D gene. The sequences come from whole blood, collected in connection with sensitization to the hapten diphenylcyclopropenone (DPC). The CDR3 nucleotides are TGCAGTGCTAGAGCCAGTATGAACACTGAAGCTTTCTTT. Translation: CSARASMNTEAFF.